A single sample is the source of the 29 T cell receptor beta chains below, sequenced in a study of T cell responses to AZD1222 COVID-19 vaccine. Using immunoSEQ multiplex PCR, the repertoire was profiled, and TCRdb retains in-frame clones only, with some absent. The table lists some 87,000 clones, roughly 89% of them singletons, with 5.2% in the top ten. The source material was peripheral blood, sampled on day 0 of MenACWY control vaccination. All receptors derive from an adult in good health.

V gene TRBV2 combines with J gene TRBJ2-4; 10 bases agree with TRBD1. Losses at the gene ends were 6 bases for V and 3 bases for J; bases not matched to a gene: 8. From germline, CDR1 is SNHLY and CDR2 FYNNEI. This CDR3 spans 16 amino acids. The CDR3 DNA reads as TGTGCCAGCAGGGGAGACAGGGGGCGAGACAAAAACATTCAGTACTTC. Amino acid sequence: CASRGDRGRDKNIQYF.

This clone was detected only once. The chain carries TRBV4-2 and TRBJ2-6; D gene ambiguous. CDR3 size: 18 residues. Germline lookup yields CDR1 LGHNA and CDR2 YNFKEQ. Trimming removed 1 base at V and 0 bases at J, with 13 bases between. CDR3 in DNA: TGTGCCAGCAGCCAAGGGCTTGGCCTTAACTCTGGGGCCAACGTCCTGACTTTC. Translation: CASSQGLGLNSGANVLTF.

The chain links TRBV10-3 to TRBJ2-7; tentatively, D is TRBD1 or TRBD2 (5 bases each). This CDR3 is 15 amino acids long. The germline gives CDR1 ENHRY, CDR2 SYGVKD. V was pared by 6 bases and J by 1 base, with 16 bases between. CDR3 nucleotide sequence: TGTGCCATCAGCGAGGGGTCGAAGGGGTCCTACGAGCAGTACTTC. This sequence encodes CAISEGSKGSYEQYF.

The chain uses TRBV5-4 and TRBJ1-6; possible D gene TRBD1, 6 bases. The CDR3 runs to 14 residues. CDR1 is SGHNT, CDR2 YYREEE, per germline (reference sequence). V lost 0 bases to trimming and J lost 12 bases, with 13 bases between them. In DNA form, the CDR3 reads TGTGCCAGCAGCTTGGAGGGGCAGGGGATACCCCTCCACTTT. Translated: CASSLEGQGIPLHF. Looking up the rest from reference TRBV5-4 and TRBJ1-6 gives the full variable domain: ETGVTQSPTHLIKTRGQQVTLRCSSQSGHNTVSWYQQALGQGPQFIFQYYREEENGRGNFPPRFSGLQFPNYSSELNVNALELDDSALYLCASSLEGQGIPLHFGNGTRLTVT.

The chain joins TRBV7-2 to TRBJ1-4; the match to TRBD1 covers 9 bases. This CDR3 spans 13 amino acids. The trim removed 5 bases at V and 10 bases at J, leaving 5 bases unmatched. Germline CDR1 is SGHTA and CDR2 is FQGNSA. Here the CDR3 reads CASSPLQGAKLFF. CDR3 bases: TGTGCCAGCAGCCCCCTACAGGGGGCAAAACTGTTTTTT.

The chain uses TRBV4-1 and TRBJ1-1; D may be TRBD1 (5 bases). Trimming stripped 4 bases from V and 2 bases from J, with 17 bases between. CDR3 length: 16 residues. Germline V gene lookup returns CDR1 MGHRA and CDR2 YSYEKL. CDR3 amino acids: CASSPLEAGPNTEAFF. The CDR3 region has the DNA TGCGCCAGCAGCCCCCTAGAGGCGGGACCCAACACTGAAGCTTTCTTT.

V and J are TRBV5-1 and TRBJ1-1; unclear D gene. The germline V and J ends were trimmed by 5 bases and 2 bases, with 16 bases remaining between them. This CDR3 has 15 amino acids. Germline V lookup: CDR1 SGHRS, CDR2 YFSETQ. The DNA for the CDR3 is TGCGCCAGCAGGGATGGGAGGTCTGTAAACACTGAAGCTTTCTTT. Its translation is CASRDGRSVNTEAFF.

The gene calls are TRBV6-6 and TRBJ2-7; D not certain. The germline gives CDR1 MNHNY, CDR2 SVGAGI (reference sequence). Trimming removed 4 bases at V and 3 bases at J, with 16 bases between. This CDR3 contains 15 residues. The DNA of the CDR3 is TGTGCCAGCAGTTCCCCAGGCGGAGCAAACTACGAGCAGTACTTC. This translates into CASSSPGGANYEQYF.

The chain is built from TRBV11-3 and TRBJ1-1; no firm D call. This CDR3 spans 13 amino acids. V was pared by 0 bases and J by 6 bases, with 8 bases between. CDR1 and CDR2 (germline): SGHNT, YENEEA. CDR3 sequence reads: CASSLDASSEAFF. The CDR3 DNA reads TGTGCCAGCAGCTTAGATGCGTCCTCTGAAGCTTTCTTT. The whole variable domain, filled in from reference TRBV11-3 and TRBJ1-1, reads EAGVVQSPRYKIIEKKQPVAFWCNPISGHNTLYWYLQNLGQGPELLIRYENEEAVDDSQLPKDRFSAERLKGVDSTLKIQPAELGDSAVYLCASSLDASSEAFFGQGTRLTVV.

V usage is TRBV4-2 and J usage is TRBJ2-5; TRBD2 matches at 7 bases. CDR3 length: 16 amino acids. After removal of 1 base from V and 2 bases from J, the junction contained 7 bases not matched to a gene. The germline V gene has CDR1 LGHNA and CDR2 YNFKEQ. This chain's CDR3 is CASSQGSAGEQETQYF. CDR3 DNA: TGTGCCAGCAGCCAAGGTTCCGCGGGGGAACAAGAGACCCAGTACTTC.

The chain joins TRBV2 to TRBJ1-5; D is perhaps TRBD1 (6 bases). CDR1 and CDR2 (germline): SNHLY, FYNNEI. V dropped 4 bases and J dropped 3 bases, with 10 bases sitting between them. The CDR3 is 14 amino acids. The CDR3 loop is CASSARTVNQPQHF. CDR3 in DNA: TGTGCCAGCAGTGCACGGACAGTCAATCAGCCCCAGCATTTT.

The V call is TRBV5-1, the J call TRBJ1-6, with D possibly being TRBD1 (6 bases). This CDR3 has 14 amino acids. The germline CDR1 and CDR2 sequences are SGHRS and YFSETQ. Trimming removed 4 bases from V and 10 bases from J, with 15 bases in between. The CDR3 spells CASSRGVEESPLHF. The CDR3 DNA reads TGCGCCAGCAGCAGGGGGGTGGAAGAATCACCCCTCCACTTT.

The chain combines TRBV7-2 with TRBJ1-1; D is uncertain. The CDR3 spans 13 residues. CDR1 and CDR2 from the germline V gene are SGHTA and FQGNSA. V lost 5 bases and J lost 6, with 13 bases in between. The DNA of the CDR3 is TGTGCCAGCAGCCACAATCTTTTCTCTGAAGCTTTCTTT. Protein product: CASSHNLFSEAFF.

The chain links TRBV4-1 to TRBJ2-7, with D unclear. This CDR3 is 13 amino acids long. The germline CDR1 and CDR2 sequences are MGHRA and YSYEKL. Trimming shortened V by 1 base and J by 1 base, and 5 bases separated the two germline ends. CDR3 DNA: TGCGCCAGCAGCCAAGGCCCGTCCTACGAGCAGTACTTC. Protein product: CASSQGPSYEQYF.

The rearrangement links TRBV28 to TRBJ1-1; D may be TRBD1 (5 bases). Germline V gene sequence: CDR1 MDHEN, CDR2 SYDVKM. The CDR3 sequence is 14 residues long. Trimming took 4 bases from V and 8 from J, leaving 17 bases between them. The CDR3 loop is CASSSPGLRGEAFF. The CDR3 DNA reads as TGTGCCAGCAGTTCCCCGGGGTTGCGGGGCGAAGCTTTCTTT. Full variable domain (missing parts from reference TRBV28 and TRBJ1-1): DVKVTQSSRYLVKRTGEKVFLECVQDMDHENMFWYRQDPGLGLRLIYFSYDVKMKEKGDIPEGYSVSREKKERFSLILESASTNQTSMYLCASSSPGLRGEAFFGQGTRLTVV.

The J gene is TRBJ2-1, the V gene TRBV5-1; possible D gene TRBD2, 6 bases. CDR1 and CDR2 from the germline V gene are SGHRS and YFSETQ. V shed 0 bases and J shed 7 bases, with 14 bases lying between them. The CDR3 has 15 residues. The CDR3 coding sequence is TGCGCCAGCAGCTTGGGGTGGAGGGAGTGGAATGAGCAGTTCTTC. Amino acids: CASSLGWREWNEQFF.

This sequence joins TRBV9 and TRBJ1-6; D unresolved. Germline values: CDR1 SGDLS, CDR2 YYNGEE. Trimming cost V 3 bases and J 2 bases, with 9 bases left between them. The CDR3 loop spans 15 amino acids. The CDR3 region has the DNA TGTGCCAGCAGCGCGACGAGCGCCTATAATTCACCCCTCCACTTT. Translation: CASSATSAYNSPLHF. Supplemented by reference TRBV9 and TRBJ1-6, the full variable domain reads DSGVTQTPKHLITATGQRVTLRCSPRSGDLSVYWYQQSLDQGLQFLIQYYNGEERAKGNILERFSAQQFPDLHSELNLSSLELGDSALYFCASSATSAYNSPLHFGNGTRLTVT.

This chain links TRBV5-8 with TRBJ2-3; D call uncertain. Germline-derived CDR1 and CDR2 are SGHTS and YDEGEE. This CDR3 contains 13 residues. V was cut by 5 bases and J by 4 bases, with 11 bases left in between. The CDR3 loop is CASRRLPADTQYF. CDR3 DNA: TGTGCCAGCAGAAGACTCCCGGCAGATACGCAGTATTTT.

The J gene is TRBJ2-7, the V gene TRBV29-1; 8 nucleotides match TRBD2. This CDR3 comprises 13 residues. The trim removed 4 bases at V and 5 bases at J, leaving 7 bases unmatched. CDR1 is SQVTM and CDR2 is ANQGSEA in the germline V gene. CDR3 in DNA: TGCAGCGTTGTGGCGGGGGGTTTCGACGAGCAGTACTTC. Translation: CSVVAGGFDEQYF.

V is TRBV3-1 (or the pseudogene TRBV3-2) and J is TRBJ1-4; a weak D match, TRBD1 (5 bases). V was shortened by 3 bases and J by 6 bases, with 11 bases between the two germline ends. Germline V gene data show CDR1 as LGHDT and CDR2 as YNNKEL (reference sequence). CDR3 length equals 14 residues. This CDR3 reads CASSQQGSDEKLFF. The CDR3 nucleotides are TGTGCCAGCAGCCAGCAGGGTAGTGATGAAAAACTGTTTTTT.

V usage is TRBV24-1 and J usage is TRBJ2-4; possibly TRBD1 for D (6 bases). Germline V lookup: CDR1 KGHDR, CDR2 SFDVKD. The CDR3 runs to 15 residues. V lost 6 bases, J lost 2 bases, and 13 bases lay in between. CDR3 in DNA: TGTGCCACCAGTACCGCCCGGGACACCAAAAACATTCAGTACTTC. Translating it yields CATSTARDTKNIQYF.

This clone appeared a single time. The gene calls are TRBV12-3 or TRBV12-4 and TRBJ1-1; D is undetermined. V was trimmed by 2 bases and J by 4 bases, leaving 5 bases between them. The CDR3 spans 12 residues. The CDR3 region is CASSLYGTEAFF. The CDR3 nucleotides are TGTGCCAGCAGTTTATATGGCACTGAAGCTTTCTTT.

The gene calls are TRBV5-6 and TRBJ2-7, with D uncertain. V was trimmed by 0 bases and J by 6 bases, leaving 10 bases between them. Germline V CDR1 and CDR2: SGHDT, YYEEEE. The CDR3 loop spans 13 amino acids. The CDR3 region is CASSLAGPVEQYF. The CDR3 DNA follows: TGTGCCAGCAGCTTGGCCGGCCCCGTCGAGCAGTACTTC.

CDR3 coding DNA: TGTGCCACCAGCCCAAACACCGGGGAGCTGTTTTTT. It translates to CATSPNTGELFF. This chain joins TRBV15 and TRBJ2-2; D uncertain. V gave up 5 bases and J gave up 2 bases, with 3 bases separating them. Germline V CDR1 and CDR2: LNHNV, YYDKDF (reference sequence). This CDR3 has 12 amino acids. The entire variable domain, with the rest obtained from reference TRBV15 and TRBJ2-2, is as follows: DAMVIQNPRYQVTQFGKPVTLSCSQTLNHNVMYWYQQKSSQAPKLLFHYYDKDFNNEADTPDNFQSRRPNTSFCFLDIRSPGLGDTAMYLCATSPNTGELFFGEGSRLTVL.

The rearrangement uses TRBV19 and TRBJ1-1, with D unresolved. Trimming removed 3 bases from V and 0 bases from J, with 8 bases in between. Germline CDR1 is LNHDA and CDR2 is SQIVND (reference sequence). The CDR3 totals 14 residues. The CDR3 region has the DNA TGTGCCAGTAGTATGGAGGAGATGAACACTGAAGCTTTCTTT. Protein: CASSMEEMNTEAFF.

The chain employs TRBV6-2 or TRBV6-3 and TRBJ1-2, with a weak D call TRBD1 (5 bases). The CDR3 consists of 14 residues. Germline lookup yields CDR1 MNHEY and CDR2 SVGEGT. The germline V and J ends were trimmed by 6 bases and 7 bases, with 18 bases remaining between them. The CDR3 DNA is TGTGCCAGCAGCCCCCTTCGGGGGGAGGTTGGCTACACCTTC. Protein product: CASSPLRGEVGYTF.

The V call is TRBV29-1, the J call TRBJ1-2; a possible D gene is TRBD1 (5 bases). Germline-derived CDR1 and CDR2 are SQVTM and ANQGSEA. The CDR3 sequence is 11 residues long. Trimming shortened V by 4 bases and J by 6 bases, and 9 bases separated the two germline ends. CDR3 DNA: TGCAGCGTTGTGGGGCAGAATGGCTACACCTTC. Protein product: CSVVGQNGYTF.

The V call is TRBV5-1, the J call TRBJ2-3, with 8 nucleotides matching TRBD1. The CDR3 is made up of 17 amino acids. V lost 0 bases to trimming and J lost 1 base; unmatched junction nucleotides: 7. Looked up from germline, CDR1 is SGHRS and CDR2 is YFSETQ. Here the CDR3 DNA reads TGCGCCAGCAGCTTGGCGTGGCCGGACAGGGGCACAGATACGCAGTATTTT. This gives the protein CASSLAWPDRGTDTQYF.

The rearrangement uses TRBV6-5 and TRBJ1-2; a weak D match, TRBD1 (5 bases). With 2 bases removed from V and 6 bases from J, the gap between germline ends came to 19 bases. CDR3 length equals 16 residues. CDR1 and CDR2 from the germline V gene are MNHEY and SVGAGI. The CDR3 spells CASSYARRGARDGYTF. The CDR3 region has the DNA TGTGCCAGCAGTTACGCCCGCCGCGGGGCGCGGGATGGCTACACCTTC.